This is a list of T cell receptor beta chains from one sample in a study of blood T cell repertoires in COVID-19. Data came from immunoSEQ multiplex PCR; TCRdb stores just in-frame clones and leaves some out. The table includes around 150,000 clones, roughly 80% detected once. The sequencing sample was made of peripheral blood. All receptors come from a man between 45 and 60 years old with active or convalescent COVID-19. Each CDR3 is given with its conserved first and last residue. The D gene is left open where the match is weak. Expanded clones get a size class; other rows say once, few or many, or leave the size out.

>TRBD1|TRBV27|TRBJ2-7|NA
TGTGCCAGCAGTCCTCTTCTCGGAGCAGGGGGCTTCGCAAGCTACGAGCAGTACTTC
CASSPLLGAGGFASYEQYF
>NA|TRBV24-1|TRBJ1-2|NA
TGTGCCACCGGCCCGGCGGGCGGCTATGGCTACACCTTC
CATGPAGGYGYTF
>TRBD1|TRBV6-4|TRBJ2-3|NA
TGTGCCAGCAGTGAAAGTCAGGGGGCAGAATATACGCAGTATTTT
CASSESQGAEYTQYF
>NA|TRBV18|TRBJ1-2|once
TGTGCCAGCTCCCGACCCCAAGAGGCTACAACCTTC
CASSRPQEATTF
>NA|TRBV6-5|TRBJ2-7|NA
TGTGCCAGCAGTTACTCGACAGCACGTCGGGAGCAGTACTTC
CASSYSTARREQYF
>NA|TRBV5-1|TRBJ1-5|NA
TGCGCCAGCAGCCTCTGGGACTCCAGCAATCAGCCCCAGCATTTT
CASSLWDSSNQPQHF
>TRBD2|TRBV5-1|TRBJ2-4|NA
TGCGCCAGCAGCTTGGTGGGACTAGCGGGAGGGCAGTCCAAAAACATTCAGTACTTC
CASSLVGLAGGQSKNIQYF
>NA|TRBV5-6|TRBJ1-2|NA
TGTGCCACCCATAATGGGAGGTATACGAACTATGGCTACACCTTC
CATHNGRYTNYGYTF
>TRBD2|TRBV28|TRBJ2-7|NA
TGTGCCAGCAGTTCCCGACTAGCGGGAGGGCGGGAGCAGTACTTC
CASSSRLAGGREQYF
>TRBD1|TRBV9|TRBJ1-5|NA
TGTGCCAGCAGCGTACAGGGGGGTGATCAGCCCCAGCATTTT
CASSVQGGDQPQHF
>TRBD1|TRBV28|TRBJ1-1|NA
TGTGCCACCAGGGGACAGGAAGCTTTCTTT
CATRGQEAFF
>NA|TRBV24-1|TRBJ1-1|few
TGTGCCACCAGCGAGGGACATAACACTGAAGCTTTCTTT
CATSEGHNTEAFF
>NA|TRBV7-9|TRBJ1-6|NA
TGTGCCAGCAGCTTAGTTGGCAGTCAAAATTCACCCCTCCACTTT
CASSLVGSQNSPLHF
>TRBD2|TRBV11-2|TRBJ2-1|NA
TGTGCCAGCAGCACCTTCCGGGGGGGGAATGAGCAGTTCTTC
CASSTFRGGNEQFF
>NA|TRBV7-3|TRBJ1-1|NA
TGTGCCAGCAGATTGACGGGGATGAACACTGAAGCTTTCTTT
CASRLTGMNTEAFF
>NA|TRBV15|TRBJ2-5|NA
TGTGCCACCAGCCCAGGAGACGGGTCAGGACAGTTCCAAGAGACCCAGTACTTC
CATSPGDGSGQFQETQYF
>TRBD1|TRBV5-1|TRBJ1-2|NA
TGCGCCAGCACATCCGGGACAGGGGGCCACTATGGCTACACCTTC
CASTSGTGGHYGYTF